This T cell receptor beta chain derives from a study of blood T cells in healthy people across ages. About this clonotype itself: The antigen remains unidentified.

For the second PCR, which ran for 7 to 11 cycles, a sample-barcoded 5' primer and a J-beta primer mix were used. Using its own MiXCR run on the 5' RACE reads, TCRdb lists one record per CDR3 protein. In the table there are fewer than 950,000 distinct CDR3 sequences, around 34% of which are singletons. Findings of the study overall: Observed TCR beta diversity per million T cells went down as age went up. This fall followed a roughly linear course with age.

The CDR3 extends over 19 amino acids. From germline, CDR1 is SGHTA and CDR2 FQGTGA. The chain recombines TRBV7-3 with TRBJ2-1, with D perhaps matching TRBD1 or TRBD2 (6 bases each). The DNA end is more similar to TRBJ2-7, so the J call may be wrong. The source material was blood. This receptor was obtained from a man younger than 30 in good health. The CDR3 spells CASSPVGAGRAGSYNEQYF. The CDR3 region has the DNA TGTGCCAGCAGCCCAGTGGGGGCAGGTAGAGCGGGCTCCTACAATGAGCAGTACTTC.